This TCR beta chain was observed in a study of CD8+CD57+ T cells in acquired aplastic anemia. Study-wide background: The sorted CD4+ and CD8+ cells yielded an average approximately 3.3 ug of DNA.

Whole-study findings and limits: The study found no significant CD8+ Simpson's diversity difference between patients and controls.

The CDR3 has 15 amino acids. CDR1 and CDR2 from the germline V gene are SNHLY and FYNNEI. The J segment lost 5 bases and the V segment lost 4 bases, leaving 6 bases of the junction unmatched. Genomic DNA constituted the template upon which TCR beta VDJ and CDR3 profiling was performed. TCRdb itself ran the reads through MiXCR, one entry per CDR3 protein. The sample carries about 98,000 distinct CDR3 sequences, about 63% recorded once. Only patients with CD8+CD57+ cell expansion on flow cytometry were chosen for sequencing. Every patient presented with severe acquired aplastic anemia. The sample holds a few counts of this clonotype. No antigen is known for it.

The chain is built from TRBV2 and TRBJ1-5, with 9 bases that match TRBD1. The TCR sequence derives from a human donor with aplastic anemia. The sample was sorted CD4+, CD8+, or CD8+CD57+ T cells (not recorded which) from PBMCs. The CDR3 nucleotides are TGTGCCAGCAGTGGTGACAGGGGGAAGGATCAGCCCCAGCATTTT. Translating it yields CASSGDRGKDQPQHF.